The next 8 T cell receptor beta chains were all read from a single sample in a study of shared clonotypes between healthy human individuals. Sequenced by immunoSEQ multiplex PCR; TCRdb stores in-frame clones only, minus some. The data show millions of clones, about 95% seen once. It was CD45RO-negative cells, positively selected for CCR7, that made up naive CD8 cells, with terminally differentiated effector memory CD45RA+ cells excluded. Specimen: naive CD8+ T cells sorted from blood. The receptor set was obtained from a man aged 18 to 35 in good health.

The genes are TRBV4-1 and TRBJ2-2; TRBD2 agrees at 13 bases. The V and J ends lost 3 bases and 6 bases, in that order; junction bases with no gene match: 4. Germline CDR1 reads MGHRA; CDR2 reads YSYEKL. The CDR3 has 16 residues. The CDR3 DNA reads as TGCGCCAGCAGCCAGCCGGGACTAGCGGGGTCCGGGGAGCTGTTTTTT. Its protein is CASSQPGLAGSGELFF.

J is TRBJ2-5 and V is TRBV18; 7 bases fit TRBD2. CDR1 KGHSH and CDR2 LQKENI come from the germline V gene. This CDR3 spans 17 amino acids. V trimming: 2 bases; J trimming: 3 bases; junction bases outside the gene matches: 12. The CDR3 here is CASSPSYIRDYKETQYF. As DNA, the CDR3 is TGTGCCAGCTCACCATCATATATCCGGGACTACAAAGAGACCCAGTACTTC.

V gene TRBV12-5 combines with J gene TRBJ1-1, with TRBD1 identical over 9 bases. This CDR3 has 15 amino acids. Germline CDR1 LGHNT, CDR2 FRNRAP. V lost 7 bases to trimming and J lost 9 bases; unmatched junction nucleotides: 15. CDR3 region: CASAPTGGAGWKAFF. CDR3 sequence (DNA): TGTGCTAGTGCCCCTACAGGGGGCGCTGGGTGGAAAGCTTTCTTT. Full variable domain (remainder filled in from reference TRBV12-5 and TRBJ1-1): DARVTQTPRHKVTEMGQEVTMRCQPILGHNTVFWYRQTMMQGLELLAYFRNRAPLDDSGMPKDRFSAEMPDATLATLKIQPSEPRDSAVYFCASAPTGGAGWKAFFGQGTRLTVV.

The chain combines TRBV29-1 with TRBJ2-3; D gene unclear. Germline V gene sequence: CDR1 SQVTM, CDR2 ANQGSEA. V was cut by 5 bases and J by 2 bases, with 14 bases left in between. The CDR3 consists of 14 residues. Here the CDR3 reads CSVTVWGYTDTQYF. CDR3 nucleotides: TGCAGCGTTACAGTTTGGGGATACACAGATACGCAGTATTTT.

J is TRBJ2-7 and V is TRBV4-2; D ambiguous. This CDR3 contains 15 residues. V lost 5 bases and J lost 2, with 16 bases in between. CDR1 is LGHNA, CDR2 YNFKEQ, per germline. DNA for the CDR3: TGTGCCAGCAGCTCGCTTCCGGCGGAGCCCTACGAGCAGTACTTC. Translation gives CASSSLPAEPYEQYF.

The gene calls are TRBV10-3 and TRBJ2-2; TRBD1 matches 9 bases. The germline gives CDR1 ENHRY, CDR2 SYGVKD. The ends lost 3 bases at V and 4 bases at J; junction bases unmatched: 3. The CDR3 is made up of 15 amino acids. CDR3: CAISEETGGTGELFF. For the CDR3, the DNA is TGTGCCATCAGTGAAGAGACAGGGGGCACCGGGGAGCTGTTTTTT.

This chain connects TRBV4-1 to TRBJ2-5; TRBD2 matches at 9 bases. The CDR3 runs to 15 residues. Germline lookup yields CDR1 MGHRA and CDR2 YSYEKL. V lost 5 bases, J lost 2 bases, and 6 bases stayed unmatched. CDR3 sequence (DNA): TGCGCCAGCAGCGGTCCGACTAGCGGTCAAGAGACCCAGTACTTC. It specifies CASSGPTSGQETQYF.

The chain couples TRBV6-5 to TRBJ2-2, with D uncertain. The length of the CDR3 is 14 residues. V lost 1 base and J lost 3, with 6 bases in between. CDR1 MNHEY and CDR2 SVGAGI come from the germline V gene. The CDR3 reads CASSYFTDTGELFF. Written as DNA, the CDR3 is TGTGCCAGCAGTTACTTTACAGACACCGGGGAGCTGTTTTTT.